Listed below are T cell receptor beta chains from one sample, sequenced in a study of T-cell reconstitution after alpha-beta-depleted transplantation in children. In TCRdb, the PCR reads were re-called with MiXCR into one record per CDR3 protein. The sample has 450,000 to 700,000 distinct CDR3 sequences; over 25% are singletons. The sequencing used PBMCs, collected before TCRalphabeta/CD19-depleted stem cell transplant. The source of these receptors is a boy under two years old with Wiskott-Aldrich syndrome, due to receive a stem cell transplant. The CDR3 runs from the conserved cysteine through the conserved F or W. A D gene is named only where the DNA matches it firmly. Some rows mark clone size as missing; the rest say once, few, many or name a class of expanded clone.

d_call | j_call | clone_size | v_call | cdr3_aa | cdr3_nt
- | TRBJ2-1 | few | TRBV2 | CASSDVSGEDNEQFF | TGTGCCAGCAGTGACGTATCGGGAGAGGACAATGAGCAGTTCTTC
- | TRBJ2-3 | few | TRBV5-6 | CASSLTTTPTDTQYF | TGTGCCAGCAGCTTGACTACTACACCCACAGATACGCAGTATTTT
TRBD1 | TRBJ2-1 | few | TRBV11-3 | CASSSMGQGNEQFF | TGTGCCAGCAGCTCCATGGGACAGGGCAATGAGCAGTTCTTC
TRBD1 | TRBJ2-7 | few | TRBV6-1 | CASSAGTGNYEQYF | TGTGCCAGCAGTGCCGGGACAGGGAACTACGAGCAGTACTTC
TRBD1 | TRBJ2-1 | - | TRBV29-1 | CSVLTGDSYNEQFF | TGCAGCGTTCTTACAGGGGACTCCTACAATGAGCAGTTCTTC
TRBD2 | TRBJ2-1 | - | TRBV5-1 | CASSWWATSGSSYNEQFF | TGCGCCAGCAGCTGGTGGGCTACTAGCGGGAGCTCCTACAATGAGCAGTTCTTC
- | TRBJ1-2 | few | TRBV28 | CASSVEVVYGYTF | TGTGCCAGCTCCGTAGAGGTAGTTTATGGCTACACCTTC
- | TRBJ2-7 | - | TRBV5-5 | CASSSRGRNEQYF | TGTGCCAGCAGCTCCCGGGGCCGAAACGAGCAGTACTTC
TRBD1 | TRBJ2-1 | - | TRBV25-1 | CASSELGTGRAYNEQFF | TGTGCCAGCAGTGAATTAGGGACAGGGAGAGCCTACAATGAGCAGTTCTTC
- | TRBJ2-1 | few | TRBV7-2 | CASSLGVGDNEQFF | TGTGCCAGCAGCTTAGGGGTAGGTGACAATGAGCAGTTCTTC
TRBD2 | TRBJ2-1 | - | TRBV20-1 | CSAIPGLANNEQFF | TGCAGTGCTATCCCGGGACTAGCGAACAATGAGCAGTTCTTC
TRBD2 | TRBJ2-2 | - | TRBV5-1 | CASSFGLAGETGELFF | TGCGCCAGCAGCTTTGGACTAGCGGGAGAAACCGGGGAGCTGTTTTTT
- | TRBJ1-5 | - | TRBV6-5 | CASINNGQSNQPQHF | TGTGCCAGCATTAACAACGGACAAAGCAATCAGCCCCAGCATTTT
- | TRBJ2-1 | few | TRBV5-1 | CASRRDGSLYEQFF | TGCGCCAGCAGACGAGACGGGTCCCTCTATGAGCAGTTCTTC
TRBD1 | TRBJ1-2 | few | TRBV5-1 | CASSPGQGGSYGYTF | TGCGCCAGCAGCCCCGGACAGGGAGGCTCCTATGGCTACACCTTC
TRBD1 | TRBJ2-5 | - | TRBV5-1 | CASTLQGAQETQYF | TGCGCCAGCACCCTACAGGGGGCCCAAGAGACCCAGTACTTC
- | TRBJ2-2 | - | TRBV20-1 | CSARDYSGELFF | TGCAGTGCTAGAGATTATTCCGGGGAGCTGTTTTTT
- | TRBJ2-7 | few | TRBV29-1 | CSVEPGPYEQYF | TGCAGCGTGGAACCGGGGCCTTACGAGCAGTACTTC
TRBD2 | TRBJ2-7 | - | TRBV28 | CASRTSGRGTYEQYF | TGTGCCAGCCGGACTAGCGGGAGAGGTACCTACGAGCAGTACTTC
- | TRBJ1-6 | - | TRBV5-1 | CASSLVIGDYSPLHF | TGCGCCAGCAGCTTGGTTATCGGAGATTATTCACCCCTCCACTTT
TRBD1 | TRBJ2-2 | - | TRBV5-1 | CASSLQGAWAGELFF | TGCGCCAGCAGCTTACAGGGGGCGTGGGCCGGGGAGCTGTTTTTT
- | TRBJ2-1 | - | TRBV3-1 | CASSQGPGTKLTLTYNEQFF | TGTGCCAGCAGCCAAGGCCCGGGGACGAAACTAACTTTAACCTACAATGAGCAGTTCTTC
- | TRBJ2-1 | - | TRBV6-2/TRBV6-3 | CASSYGRAFLSYNEQFF | TGTGCCAGCAGTTACGGGCGGGCCTTTCTCTCCTACAATGAGCAGTTCTTC
- | TRBJ2-1 | - | TRBV5-1 | CACRDSYNEQFF | TGCGCGTGCCGGGACTCTTACAATGAGCAGTTCTTC
TRBD2 | TRBJ2-1 | many | TRBV5-1 | CASSSGLATYNEQFF | TGCGCCAGCAGCTCGGGACTAGCGACCTACAATGAGCAGTTCTTC
TRBD1 | TRBJ2-1 | - | TRBV11-2 | CASSLGTGFYNEQFF | TGTGCCAGCAGCTTAGGGACAGGGTTTTACAATGAGCAGTTCTTC
- | TRBJ2-7 | few | TRBV12-3/TRBV12-4 | CASSLQTPYEQYF | TGTGCCAGCAGTCTCCAGACTCCCTACGAGCAGTACTTC
- | TRBJ2-2 | - | TRBV20-1 | CSARRLSGTGELFF | TGCAGTGCTAGGAGACTTAGCGGCACCGGGGAGCTGTTTTTT
- | TRBJ2-3 | once | TRBV28 | CASSERGDTVTDTQYF | TGTGCCAGCAGCGAAAGGGGAGACACCGTCACAGATACGCAGTATTTT
TRBD2 | TRBJ2-7 | - | TRBV20-1 | CSARDLGTSGSSYEQYF | TGCAGTGCTAGAGATCTCGGGACTAGCGGGAGCTCCTACGAGCAGTACTTC
- | TRBJ2-5 | few | TRBV6-1 | CASSEDIEIETQYF | TGTGCCAGCAGTGAGGACATCGAAATTGAGACCCAGTACTTC
- | TRBJ1-1 | - | TRBV29-1 | CSVSGVTEAFF | TGCAGCGTATCAGGAGTCACTGAAGCTTTCTTT
- | TRBJ2-2 | few | TRBV3-1 | CASSPTGSNGELFF | TGTGCCAGCAGCCCTACAGGTTCGAACGGGGAGCTGTTTTTT
- | TRBJ1-5 | - | TRBV7-9 | CASSQLNQPQHF | TGTGCCAGCAGCCAGCTCAATCAGCCCCAGCATTTT